The 20 T cell receptor beta chains below all came from one sample that was sequenced in a study of beta chain features in type 1 diabetes. Findings of the study overall: For Type 1 diabetes patients, all four CD4+ subsets carried TCRB CDR3s that were moderately but significantly shorter.

Investigators reverse transcribed all isolated RNA, so they sequenced expressed TCRB transcripts. TCRdb's table, derived via immunoSEQ multiplex PCR, lists solely in-frame clones and lacks some. Here the sample spans around 180,000 clones, 7.5% to 8.5% being singletons. No antigens are known for them. The source material was central memory CD4+ T cells from blood. These receptors came from a man between 18 and 29 years old with type 1 diabetes.

V usage is TRBV7-2 and J usage is TRBJ1-3, with D perhaps TRBD1 (5 bases). CDR3 size: 14 residues. The ends were cut back, 2 bases at V and 4 bases at J, with 9 bases in the middle. Germline V lookup: CDR1 SGHTA, CDR2 FQGNSA. CDR3 sequence reads: CASSLQGSGNTIYF. The CDR3 DNA sequence: TGTGCCAGCAGCTTACAGGGAAGCGGAAACACCATATATTTT.

This clone was found a few times. This chain links TRBV2 with TRBJ2-7, with 7 bases fitting TRBD1. This CDR3 spans 14 amino acids. Germline CDR1 reads SNHLY; CDR2 reads FYNNEI. The V gene end was trimmed by 8 bases and the J gene end by 2 bases; junction bases not matched to a gene: 9. The CDR3 reads CASRGQASTYEQYF. DNA for the CDR3: TGTGCCAGCCGAGGACAGGCCTCTACCTACGAGCAGTACTTC.

This clone has a handful of counts. This chain connects TRBV7-9 to TRBJ2-7; 9 bases are shared with TRBD1. The CDR3 runs 15 residues. Per germline, CDR1 SEHNR and CDR2 FQNEAQ (reference sequence). V was pared by 5 bases and J by 0 bases, with 5 bases of the junction left unmatched. This CDR3 is CASSTRDRASYEQYF. The CDR3 DNA reads as TGTGCCAGCAGCACCCGGGACAGGGCCTCCTACGAGCAGTACTTC.

This clone was picked up a small number of times. The chain recombines TRBV6-5 with TRBJ2-7; D unresolved. V lost 8 bases and J 6 bases, leaving 14 bases between the germline ends. This CDR3 is built from 12 residues. Germline V gives CDR1 MNHEY, CDR2 SVGAGI. The CDR3 DNA is TGTGCCAGCCGAGGCCCGAAGGCCGAGCAGTACTTC. It specifies CASRGPKAEQYF.

This clone was seen more than once but under ten times. Other DNA sequences in this specimen translate into the identical CDR3. The rearrangement links TRBV30 to TRBJ2-3; 12 bases fit TRBD2. CDR3 length: 14 amino acids. The ends lost 3 bases at V and 6 bases at J; junction bases unmatched: 4. Germline V gene sequence: CDR1 GTSNPN, CDR2 SVGIG (reference sequence). The CDR3 DNA reads as TGTGCCTGGAGCCTAGCGGGGGGGACGGATACGCAGTATTTT. This sequence encodes CAWSLAGGTDTQYF.

The rearrangement links TRBV4-2 to TRBJ1-2, with unresolved D. V was clipped by 4 bases and J by 3 bases, with 15 bases between them. The CDR3 consists of 15 residues. The V gene's germline CDR1 is LGHNA and CDR2 YNFKEQ. The CDR3 loop is CASSPPHGEDYGYTF. Written as DNA, the CDR3 is TGTGCCAGCAGCCCTCCGCACGGGGAGGACTATGGCTACACCTTC.

This clone was detected only a few times. This same CDR3 is encoded by further DNA sequences in the sample. This sequence joins TRBV7-9 and TRBJ2-7; D unresolved. The CDR3 covers 11 residues. Looked up from germline, CDR1 is SEHNR and CDR2 is FQNEAQ (reference sequence). V was shortened by 5 bases and J by 4 bases, with 6 bases between the two germline ends. Here the CDR3 reads CASSPFYEQYF. DNA of the CDR3: TGTGCCAGCAGCCCCTTTTACGAGCAGTACTTC.

The chain combines TRBV30 with TRBJ1-4; weak D call: TRBD1 (6 bases). The length of the CDR3 is 14 residues. Trimming left V 0 bases short and J 8 bases short, with 13 bases between. The germline gives CDR1 GTSNPN, CDR2 SVGIG (reference sequence). The CDR3 sequence: CAWSVGSRGEKLFF. The CDR3 DNA follows: TGTGCCTGGAGTGTCGGTTCAAGGGGGGAAAAACTGTTTTTT.

This clone has just a few counts. The rearrangement joins TRBV30 to TRBJ2-1; D call uncertain. The CDR3 is made up of 12 amino acids. V was pared by 6 bases and J by 2 bases, with 8 bases between. The germline V gene encodes CDR1 GTSNPN and CDR2 SVGIG (reference sequence). The CDR3 loop reads CACSPTYNEQFF. The CDR3 DNA reads TGTGCCTGCTCCCCTACCTACAATGAGCAGTTCTTC.

The chain has TRBV27 and TRBJ2-1, with D possibly TRBD1 on 5 matching bases. The CDR3 is 13 residues long. The germline V gene has CDR1 MNHEY and CDR2 SMNVEV (reference sequence). Trimming left V 4 bases short and J 6 bases short, with 10 bases between. CDR3 sequence (DNA): TGTGCCAGCAGTTGGTGGCAGGGCAATGAGCAGTTCTTC. It codes for CASSWWQGNEQFF.

The genes are TRBV25-1 and TRBJ2-5, with 8 positions matching TRBD2. Germline CDR1 is MGHDK and CDR2 is SYGVNS. This CDR3 region has 14 residues. Unmatched junction bases numbered 6, after V lost 4 bases and J lost 5 bases. The CDR3 loop reads CASSGRSGGETQYF. The CDR3, as DNA: TGTGCCAGCAGTGGCCGATCGGGGGGGGAGACCCAGTACTTC. Using reference TRBV25-1 and TRBJ2-5 for the parts outside the CDR3, the full variable domain is EADIYQTPRYLVIGTGKKITLECSQTMGHDKMYWYQQDPGMELHLIHYSYGVNSTEKGDLSSESTVSRIRTEHFPLTLESARPSHTSQYLCASSGRSGGETQYFGPGTRLLVL.

V and J are TRBV30 and TRBJ2-2; D is perhaps TRBD2 (6 bases). Germline lookup yields CDR1 GTSNPN and CDR2 SVGIG (reference sequence). V was shortened by 2 bases and J by 6 bases, with 10 bases between the two germline ends. This CDR3 spans 13 amino acids. The CDR3 DNA sequence: TGTGCCTGGAGTCAGTCTAGCGCCGGGGAGCTGTTTTTT. This encodes CAWSQSSAGELFF.

The genes are TRBV18 and TRBJ1-2; D is ambiguous. CDR3 length equals 13 residues. Germline V gives CDR1 KGHSH, CDR2 LQKENI. The V end lost 3 bases, the J end lost 5 bases, and 10 bases lay between the germline ends. The CDR3 DNA reads as TGTGCCAGCTCACCCGACAATCGGTATGGCTACACCTTC. Protein sequence: CASSPDNRYGYTF.

The rearrangement uses TRBV30 and TRBJ1-4, with 12 bases lining up with TRBD1. There are 18 residues in the CDR3. Per germline, CDR1 GTSNPN and CDR2 SVGIG (reference sequence). With 3 bases clipped from V and 8 bases from J, the junction kept 16 bases outside the gene matches. The CDR3 is CAWREGSGTGGAREKLFF. DNA of the CDR3: TGTGCCTGGAGGGAGGGGTCCGGGACAGGGGGCGCCAGGGAAAAACTGTTTTTT.

This clone was detected a few times. The V call is TRBV19, the J call TRBJ1-2, with TRBD1 as a possible D gene (6 bases). This CDR3 is 15 amino acids long. Between the trimmed V and J ends, which lost 5 bases and 4 bases, there was a span of 17 bases. Germline CDR1 is LNHDA and CDR2 is SQIVND (reference sequence). The CDR3 nucleotides are TGTGCCAGTAGTTACGCAGGGGCGGACCTCTATGGCTACACCTTC. This codes for CASSYAGADLYGYTF.

The rearrangement uses TRBV30 and TRBJ1-4; weak D call: TRBD1 (5 bases). Germline V gene lookup returns CDR1 GTSNPN and CDR2 SVGIG (reference sequence). The V end was cut by 0 bases, the J end by 10 bases, with 12 bases between. CDR3 length equals 13 residues. CDR3 in DNA: TGTGCCTGGAGTGTAAAAGGGGCAGGAAAACTGTTTTTT. Its protein product is CAWSVKGAGKLFF.

This clone was counted between two and nine times. The V gene is TRBV6-5, the J gene TRBJ1-4; D remains ambiguous. V was cut by 0 bases and J by 8 bases, with 13 bases left in between. Per the germline V gene, CDR1 is MNHEY and CDR2 is SVGAGI. CDR3 length: 15 amino acids. CDR3 DNA: TGTGCCAGCAGTTACTCGACGGGATTCATCGAAAAACTGTTTTTT. Protein product: CASSYSTGFIEKLFF.

This clone was recorded many times. This chain connects TRBV28 to TRBJ2-1; D unresolved. Deletions cut 5 bases from V and 15 bases from J, with 11 bases between. Germline V gene lookup returns CDR1 MDHEN and CDR2 SYDVKM. The CDR3 length is 10 residues. CDR3 bases: TGTGCCAGCAGTGCAAACGGTTGGTTCTTC. Protein product: CASSANGWFF.

This clone turned up a few times. This sequence joins TRBV7-2 and TRBJ1-5; perhaps TRBD1 as D (5 bases). CDR3 length equals 15 residues. The germline CDR1 and CDR2 sequences are SGHTA and FQGNSA. Trimming cost V 4 bases and J 3 bases, with 13 bases left between them. In DNA form, the CDR3 reads TGTGCCAGCAGCTCCAACACAGGCTACAATCAGCCCCAGCATTTT. Translated, it gives CASSSNTGYNQPQHF.

The rearrangement uses TRBV5-1 and TRBJ2-2, with 7 bases identical to TRBD2. CDR1 and CDR2 (germline): SGHRS, YFSETQ. The CDR3 runs to 15 residues. V lost 4 bases, J lost 6 bases, and 9 bases stayed unmatched. This chain's CDR3 is CASSPGLVGAGELFF. CDR3 nucleotides: TGCGCCAGCAGCCCCGGACTAGTCGGGGCCGGGGAGCTGTTTTTT.